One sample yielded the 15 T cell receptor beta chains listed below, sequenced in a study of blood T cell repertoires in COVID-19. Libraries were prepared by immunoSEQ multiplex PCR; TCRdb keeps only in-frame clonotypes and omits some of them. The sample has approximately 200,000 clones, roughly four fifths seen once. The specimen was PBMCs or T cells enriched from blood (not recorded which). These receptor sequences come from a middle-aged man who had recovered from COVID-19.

The CDR3 loop is CAWSELPTGLNTEAFF. The DNA for the CDR3 is TGTGCCTGGAGCGAACTCCCCACAGGGCTCAACACTGAAGCTTTCTTT. This chain uses TRBV30 with TRBJ1-1, with a tentative D call TRBD1 (6 bases). Germline V CDR1 and CDR2: GTSNPN, SVGIG (reference sequence). The CDR3 totals 16 residues. Trimming cost V 3 bases and J 2 bases, with 19 bases left between them. Variable domain in full (rest from reference TRBV30 and TRBJ1-1): SQTIHQWPATLVQPVGSPLSLECTVEGTSNPNLYWYRQAAGRGLQLLFYSVGIGQISSEVPQNLSASRPQDRQFILSSKKLLLSDSGFYLCAWSELPTGLNTEAFFGQGTRLTVV.

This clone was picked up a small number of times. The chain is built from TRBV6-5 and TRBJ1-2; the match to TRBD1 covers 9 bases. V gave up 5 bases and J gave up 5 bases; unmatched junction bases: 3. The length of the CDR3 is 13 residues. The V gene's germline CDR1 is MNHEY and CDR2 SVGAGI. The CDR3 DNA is TGTGCCAGCAGTCGGACAGGGGAGTATGGCTACACCTTC. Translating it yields CASSRTGEYGYTF.

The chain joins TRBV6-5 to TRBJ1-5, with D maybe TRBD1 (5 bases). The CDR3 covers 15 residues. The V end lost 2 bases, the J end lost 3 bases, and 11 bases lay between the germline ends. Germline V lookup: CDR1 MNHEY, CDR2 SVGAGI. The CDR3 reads CASSYRGGNNQPQHF. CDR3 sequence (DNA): TGTGCCAGCAGTTACCGGGGGGGGAACAATCAGCCCCAGCATTTT.

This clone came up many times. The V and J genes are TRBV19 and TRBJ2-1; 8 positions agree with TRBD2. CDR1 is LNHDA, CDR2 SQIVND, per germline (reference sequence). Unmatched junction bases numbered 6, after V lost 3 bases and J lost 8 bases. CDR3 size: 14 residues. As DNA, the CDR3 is TGTGCCAGTAGTATCGGGCGGGGGGTGGATGAGCAGTTCTTC. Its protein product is CASSIGRGVDEQFF.

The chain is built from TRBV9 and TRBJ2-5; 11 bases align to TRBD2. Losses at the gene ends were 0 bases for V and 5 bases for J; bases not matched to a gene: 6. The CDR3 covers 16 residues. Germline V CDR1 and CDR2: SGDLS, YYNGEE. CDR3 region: CASSVGGLAGGETQYF. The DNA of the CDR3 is TGTGCCAGCAGCGTAGGAGGGCTAGCGGGAGGCGAGACCCAGTACTTC.

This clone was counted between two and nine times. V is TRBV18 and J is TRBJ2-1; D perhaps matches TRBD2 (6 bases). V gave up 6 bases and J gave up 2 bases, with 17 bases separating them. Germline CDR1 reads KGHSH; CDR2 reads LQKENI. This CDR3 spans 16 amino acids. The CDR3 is CASSSTGGGPYNEQFF. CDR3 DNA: TGTGCCAGCTCGTCGACCGGAGGAGGGCCCTACAATGAGCAGTTCTTC.

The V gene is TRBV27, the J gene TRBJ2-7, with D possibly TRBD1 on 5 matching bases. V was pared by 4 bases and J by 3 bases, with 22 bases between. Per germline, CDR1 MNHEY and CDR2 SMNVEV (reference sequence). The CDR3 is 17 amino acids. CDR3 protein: CASSYRPAARVLYEQYF. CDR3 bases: TGTGCCAGCAGTTACAGGCCCGCGGCTCGGGTTCTCTACGAGCAGTACTTC.

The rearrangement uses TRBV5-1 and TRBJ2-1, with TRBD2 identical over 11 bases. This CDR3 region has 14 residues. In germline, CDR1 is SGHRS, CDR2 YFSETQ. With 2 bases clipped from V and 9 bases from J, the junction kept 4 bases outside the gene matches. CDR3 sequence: CASSFSGGASEQFF. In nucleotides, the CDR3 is TGCGCCAGCAGCTTTAGCGGGGGGGCCAGTGAGCAGTTCTTC.

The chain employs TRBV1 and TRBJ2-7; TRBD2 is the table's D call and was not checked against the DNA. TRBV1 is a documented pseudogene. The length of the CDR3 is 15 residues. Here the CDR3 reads CTSSTLAGPTYEQYF. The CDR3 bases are TGCACCAGCAGCACTCTAGCGGGGCCTACCTACGAGCAGTACTTC.

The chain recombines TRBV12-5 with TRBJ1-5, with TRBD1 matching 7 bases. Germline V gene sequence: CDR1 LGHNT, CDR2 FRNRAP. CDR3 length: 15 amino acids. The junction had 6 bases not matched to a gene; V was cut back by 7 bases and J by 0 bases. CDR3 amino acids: CASAAQGDSNQPQHF. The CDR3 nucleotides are TGTGCTAGTGCCGCCCAGGGGGATAGCAATCAGCCCCAGCATTTT.

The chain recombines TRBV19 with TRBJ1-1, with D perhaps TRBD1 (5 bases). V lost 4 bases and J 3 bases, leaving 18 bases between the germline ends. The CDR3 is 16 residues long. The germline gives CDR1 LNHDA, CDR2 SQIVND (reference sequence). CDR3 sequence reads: CASSTIPGYSDTEAFF. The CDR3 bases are TGTGCCAGTAGTACTATCCCAGGGTATTCGGACACTGAAGCTTTCTTT.

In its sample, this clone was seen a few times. The CDR3 DNA reads TGTGCCTGGAGTCTAGGGACAAGGGGGCAGCCCCAGCATTTT. Its protein is CAWSLGTRGQPQHF. This chain connects TRBV30 to TRBJ1-5, with D possibly matching TRBD1 (6 bases). Germline CDR1 reads GTSNPN; CDR2 reads SVGIG (reference sequence). The CDR3 runs to 14 residues. V was pared by 2 bases and J by 7 bases, with 15 bases between.

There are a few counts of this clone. CDR3 DNA sequence: TGCGCCAGCAGCTTTGGGGGCCCGGACGAGCAGTACTTC. As protein: CASSFGGPDEQYF. V is TRBV5-1 and J is TRBJ2-7; tentatively, D is TRBD1 (6 bases). The V gene lost 2 bases and the J gene lost 5 bases, with 11 bases spanning the gap. CDR3 length: 13 amino acids. In germline, CDR1 is SGHRS, CDR2 YFSETQ. The complete variable domain, with remaining parts taken from reference TRBV5-1 and TRBJ2-7, reads KAGVTQTPRYLIKTRGQQVTLSCSPISGHRSVSWYQQTPGQGLQFLFEYFSETQRNKGNFPGRFSGRQFSNSRSEMNVSTLELGDSALYLCASSFGGPDEQYFGPGTRLTVT.

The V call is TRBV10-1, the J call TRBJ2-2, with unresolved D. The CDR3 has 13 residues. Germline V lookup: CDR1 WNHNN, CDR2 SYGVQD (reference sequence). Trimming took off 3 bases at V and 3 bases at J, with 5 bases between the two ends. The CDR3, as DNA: TGCGCCAGCAGTGATTACTACACCGGGGAGCTGTTTTTT. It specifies CASSDYYTGELFF.

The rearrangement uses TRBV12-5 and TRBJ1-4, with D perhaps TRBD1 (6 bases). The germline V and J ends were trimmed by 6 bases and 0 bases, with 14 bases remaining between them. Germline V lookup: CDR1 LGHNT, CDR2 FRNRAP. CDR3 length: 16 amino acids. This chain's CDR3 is CASGAGTFATNEKLFF. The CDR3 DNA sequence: TGTGCTAGTGGGGCCGGGACATTTGCAACTAATGAAAAACTGTTTTTT.